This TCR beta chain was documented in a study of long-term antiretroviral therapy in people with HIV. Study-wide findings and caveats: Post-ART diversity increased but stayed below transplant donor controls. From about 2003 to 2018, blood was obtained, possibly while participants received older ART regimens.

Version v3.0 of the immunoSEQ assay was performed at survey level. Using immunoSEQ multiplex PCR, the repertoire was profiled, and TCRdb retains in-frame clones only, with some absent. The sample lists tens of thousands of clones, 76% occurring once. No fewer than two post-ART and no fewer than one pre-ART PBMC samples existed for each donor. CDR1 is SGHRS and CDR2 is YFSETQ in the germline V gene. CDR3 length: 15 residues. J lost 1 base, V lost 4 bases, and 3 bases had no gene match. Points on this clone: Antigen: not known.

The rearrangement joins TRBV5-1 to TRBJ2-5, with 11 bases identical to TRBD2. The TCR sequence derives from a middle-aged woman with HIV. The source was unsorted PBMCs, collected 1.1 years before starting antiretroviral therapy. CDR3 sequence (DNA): TGCGCCAGCAGCATAGCGGGAGGGACCCAAGAGACCCAGTACTTC. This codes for CASSIAGGTQETQYF.